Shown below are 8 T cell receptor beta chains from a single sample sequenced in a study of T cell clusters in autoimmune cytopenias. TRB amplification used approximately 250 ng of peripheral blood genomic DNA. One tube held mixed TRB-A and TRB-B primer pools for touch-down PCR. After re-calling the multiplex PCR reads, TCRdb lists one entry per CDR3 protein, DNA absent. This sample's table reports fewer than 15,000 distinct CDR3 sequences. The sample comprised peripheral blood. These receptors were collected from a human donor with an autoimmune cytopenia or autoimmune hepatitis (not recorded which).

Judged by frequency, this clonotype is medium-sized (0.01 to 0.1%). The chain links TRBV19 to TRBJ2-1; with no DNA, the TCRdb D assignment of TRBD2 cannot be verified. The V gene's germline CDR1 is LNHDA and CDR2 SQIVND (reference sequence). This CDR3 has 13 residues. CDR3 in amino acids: CASTRGGRHEQFF.

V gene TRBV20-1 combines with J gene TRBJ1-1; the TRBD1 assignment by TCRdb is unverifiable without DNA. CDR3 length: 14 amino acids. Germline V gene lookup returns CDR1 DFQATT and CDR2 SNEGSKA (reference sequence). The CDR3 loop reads CSAHRGIMNTEAFF.

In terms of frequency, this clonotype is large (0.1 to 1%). CDR3 in amino acids: CASSLQRGSSYEQYF. The rearrangement uses TRBV7-6 and TRBJ2-7; checking the TCRdb D call of TRBD2 is not possible without DNA. The CDR3 totals 15 residues. Germline CDR1 SGHVS, CDR2 FNYEAQ. Combining the CDR3 with reference TRBV7-6 and TRBJ2-7 gives the whole variable domain GAGVSQSPRYKVTKRGQDVALRCDPISGHVSLYWYRQALGQGPEFLTYFNYEAQQDKSGLPNDRFSAERPEGSISTLTIQRTEQRDSAMYRCASSLQRGSSYEQYFGPGTRLTVT.

CDR3 sequence reads: CASILSGVSPLHF. The V and J genes are TRBV6-1 and TRBJ1-6. Germline CDR1 is MNHNS and CDR2 is SASEGT. CDR3 length equals 13 residues.

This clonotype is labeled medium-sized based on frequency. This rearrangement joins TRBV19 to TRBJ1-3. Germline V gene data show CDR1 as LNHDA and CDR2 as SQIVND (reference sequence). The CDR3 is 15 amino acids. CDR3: CASIPDRSSGNTIYF.

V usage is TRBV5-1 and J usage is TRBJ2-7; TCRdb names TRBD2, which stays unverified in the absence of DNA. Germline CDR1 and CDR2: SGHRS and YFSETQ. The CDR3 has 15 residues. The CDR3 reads CASSLRPAPDYEQYF.

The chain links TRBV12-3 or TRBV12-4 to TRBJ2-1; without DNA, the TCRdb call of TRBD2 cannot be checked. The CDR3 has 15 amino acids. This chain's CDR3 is CASSLGAGVNNEQFF.

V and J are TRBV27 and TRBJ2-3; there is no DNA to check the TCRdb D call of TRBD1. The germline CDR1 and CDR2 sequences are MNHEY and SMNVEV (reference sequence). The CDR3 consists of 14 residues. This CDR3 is CASTAGGPRNTQYF.